This T cell receptor (beta chain) was documented in a study of vaccination and CD4 T cells after COVID-19. Once obtained from cultured CD4+ T cells, the DNA was sequenced using the Oncomine TCR Beta short-read assay. Each CDR3 protein is one row after TCRdb ran MiXCR on the PCR reads. The sample holds about 13,000 distinct CDR3 sequences, 25% to 30% seen once. This clonotype came up a few times. Its antigen remains unknown. Stated treatment: roughly ten-day PBMC culture with coronavirus spike peptide pools or control peptides (ViraFEST assay). This CDR3 has 15 amino acids. The ends were cut back, 0 bases at V and 1 base at J, with 9 bases in the middle. Germline lookup yields CDR1 MGHRA and CDR2 YSYEKL.

The receptor was derived from a human donor who received a COVID-19 vaccine. The specimen was CD4+ T cells from blood, cultured in vitro, collected before SARS-CoV-2 vaccination. This sequence joins TRBV4-1 and TRBJ2-5; no clear D gene. The CDR3 nucleotides read TGCGCCAGCAGCCAAGACTCAATAATCCAAGAGACCCAGTACTTC. It translates to CASSQDSIIQETQYF.